These 15 T cell receptor beta chains originate from one sample sequenced in a study of blood T cells in healthy people across ages. With a J-beta primer mix and a sample-barcoded 5' primer, a second PCR ran roughly 6 to 11 cycles. In TCRdb, the 5' RACE reads were re-called with MiXCR into one record per CDR3 protein. The sample yields over a million distinct CDR3 sequences, about 45% seen once. The specimen was blood. These receptors all come from a woman aged 18-29 years in good health.

The CDR3 sequence is CASSLLLTDTDTQYF. The CDR3 nucleotides read TGTGCCAGCAGCCTGCTACTCACCGACACAGATACGCAGTATTTT. The V call is TRBV7-9, the J call TRBJ2-3; no clear D gene. CDR1 SEHNR and CDR2 FQNEAQ come from the germline V gene (reference sequence). Trimming removed 5 bases from V and 2 bases from J, with 14 bases in between. This CDR3 is 15 amino acids long.

This chain links TRBV4-2 with TRBJ2-1, with D possibly being TRBD1 (6 bases). The ends were cut back, 0 bases at V and 1 base at J, with 13 bases in the middle. This CDR3 is built from 17 residues. CDR1 and CDR2 from the germline V gene are LGHNA and YNFKEQ. CDR3 loop: CASSQDYGTPSYNEQFF. In DNA, the CDR3 is TGTGCCAGCAGCCAAGATTATGGGACACCTTCCTACAATGAGCAGTTCTTC.

The V and J genes are TRBV3-1 and TRBJ1-1; D may be TRBD1 (6 bases). Trimming took 10 bases from V and 4 from J, leaving 16 bases between them. The germline V gene encodes CDR1 LGHDT and CDR2 YNNKEL (reference sequence). The CDR3 has 13 residues. DNA for the CDR3: TGTGCCACGGGACACGGGGGTTCCACTGAAGCTTTCTTT. Translated, it gives CATGHGGSTEAFF.

The V and J genes are TRBV6-1 and TRBJ1-5, with 7 bases that match TRBD1. CDR1 is MNHNS, CDR2 SASEGT, per germline. The CDR3 contains 16 residues. V was pared by 3 bases and J by 4 bases, with 9 bases of the junction left unmatched. The chain's CDR3 is CASSDVRGRGNQPQHF. The CDR3 DNA sequence: TGTGCCAGCAGTGATGTAAGGGGGCGAGGTAATCAGCCCCAGCATTTT.

The chain recombines TRBV7-9 with TRBJ1-1; D remains ambiguous. Germline values: CDR1 SEHNR, CDR2 FQNEAQ (reference sequence). CDR3 length equals 12 residues. Trimming pared 5 bases from V and 6 bases from J, leaving 10 bases between. The CDR3 DNA reads as TGTGCCAGCAGCGTTGGACCGGCTGAAGCTTTCTTT. Translating it yields CASSVGPAEAFF.

The rearrangement joins TRBV12-3 or TRBV12-4 to TRBJ2-4; D remains ambiguous. The DNA end favors TRBJ2-7, so the J call may be wrong. The CDR3 runs to 13 residues. The CDR3 is CASSFFGTGEQYF. DNA of the CDR3: TGTGCCAGCAGTTTTTTTGGTACCGGCGAGCAGTACTTC.

Regarding this clonotype: One end of the junction fails to match germline, which may point to a read error. V and J are TRBV7-2 and TRBJ2-3; possible D gene TRBD2, 5 bases. This CDR3 contains 13 residues. Germline values: CDR1 SGHTA, CDR2 FQGNSA. CDR3 nucleotides: TGTGTCAGCAGCTTAGCGCCCCCAGATACGCAGTATTTT. The encoded protein is CVSSLAPPDTQYF.

The rearrangement uses TRBV29-1 and TRBJ2-1; TRBD2 aligns across 11 bases. The CDR3 length is 12 residues. V shed 6 bases, J shed 13 bases, and the junction held 8 bases outside the gene matches. The germline V gene encodes CDR1 SQVTM and CDR2 ANQGSEA. The CDR3 sequence is CSVLAGDETQFF. CDR3 DNA sequence: TGCAGCGTACTAGCGGGGGATGAGACCCAGTTCTTC.

This clonotype was seen only a few times. The J gene is TRBJ2-7, the V gene TRBV25-1; 7 positions agree with TRBD1. With V trimmed by 1 base and J by 7 bases, 16 bases remained unmatched. This CDR3 region has 17 residues. Per germline, CDR1 MGHDK and CDR2 SYGVNS. The CDR3 coding sequence is TGTGCCAGCAGTGAATCCGAGACACTGACAGGGTGGCATGAGCAGTACTTC. Protein product: CASSESETLTGWHEQYF.

This clonotype appeared a few times. V is TRBV2 and J is TRBJ1-2, with 9 bases fitting TRBD1. Germline V gene data show CDR1 as SNHLY and CDR2 as FYNNEI. The CDR3 sequence is 15 residues long. V lost 6 bases and J lost 6; bases outside the gene matches: 11. The CDR3 region is CASSITPGQGNGYTF. CDR3 DNA sequence: TGTGCCAGCAGCATCACCCCGGGACAGGGTAATGGCTACACCTTC.

V gene TRBV7-2 combines with J gene TRBJ2-7, with 8 bases identical to TRBD1. Germline assignment: CDR1 SGHTA and CDR2 FQGNSA. V dropped 4 bases and J dropped 7; count of bases not matched to a gene: 12. The CDR3 has 15 amino acids. The CDR3 DNA follows: TGTGCCAGCAGCTCCGGACAGGGAATCGCCCTGGAGCAGTACTTC. Protein sequence: CASSSGQGIALEQYF. Looking up the rest from reference TRBV7-2 and TRBJ2-7 gives the full variable domain: GAGVSQSPSNKVTEKGKDVELRCDPISGHTALYWYRQSLGQGLEFLIYFQGNSAPDKSGLPSDRFSAERTGGSVSTLTIQRTQQEDSAVYLCASSSGQGIALEQYFGPGTRLTVT.

The chain couples TRBV5-6 to TRBJ1-2, with D perhaps TRBD1 (5 bases). Trimming shortened V by 1 base and J by 7 bases, and 17 bases separated the two germline ends. Germline assignment: CDR1 SGHDT and CDR2 YYEEEE. The length of the CDR3 is 15 residues. CDR3 coding DNA: TGTGCCAGCAGCTTGCCCGGACATACTTCCTTTGGCTACACCTTC. Protein sequence: CASSLPGHTSFGYTF.

The rearrangement joins TRBV5-1 to TRBJ1-1, with D possibly TRBD1 on 6 matching bases. Germline values: CDR1 SGHRS, CDR2 YFSETQ. The V gene lost 2 bases and the J gene lost 5 bases, with 13 bases spanning the gap. The CDR3 totals 14 residues. CDR3 residues: CASSFSGDETEAFF. Here the CDR3 DNA reads TGCGCCAGCAGCTTCTCAGGGGATGAGACTGAAGCTTTCTTT. The full variable domain, completed using reference TRBV5-1 and TRBJ1-1, is KAGVTQTPRYLIKTRGQQVTLSCSPISGHRSVSWYQQTPGQGLQFLFEYFSETQRNKGNFPGRFSGRQFSNSRSEMNVSTLELGDSALYLCASSFSGDETEAFFGQGTRLTVV.

This sequence joins TRBV20-1 and TRBJ1-6; a weak D match, TRBD1 (5 bases). Trimming pared 6 bases from V and 10 bases from J, leaving 16 bases between. This CDR3 comprises 13 residues. CDR1 DFQATT and CDR2 SNEGSKA come from the germline V gene (reference sequence). CDR3 in DNA: TGCAGTGCGCGAAGGGGAGAGGGCTCACCCCTCCACTTT. Translating it yields CSARRGEGSPLHF.

This clonotype was detected a few times. The gene calls are TRBV7-9 and TRBJ1-2, with TRBD1 matching 7 bases. Germline V gives CDR1 SEHNR, CDR2 FQNEAQ (reference sequence). With V trimmed by 4 bases and J by 3 bases, 11 bases remained unmatched. CDR3 size: 16 residues. Here the CDR3 DNA reads TGTGCCAGCAGCTATCCCATTGACAGGGCGGACTATGGCTACACCTTC. As protein: CASSYPIDRADYGYTF.